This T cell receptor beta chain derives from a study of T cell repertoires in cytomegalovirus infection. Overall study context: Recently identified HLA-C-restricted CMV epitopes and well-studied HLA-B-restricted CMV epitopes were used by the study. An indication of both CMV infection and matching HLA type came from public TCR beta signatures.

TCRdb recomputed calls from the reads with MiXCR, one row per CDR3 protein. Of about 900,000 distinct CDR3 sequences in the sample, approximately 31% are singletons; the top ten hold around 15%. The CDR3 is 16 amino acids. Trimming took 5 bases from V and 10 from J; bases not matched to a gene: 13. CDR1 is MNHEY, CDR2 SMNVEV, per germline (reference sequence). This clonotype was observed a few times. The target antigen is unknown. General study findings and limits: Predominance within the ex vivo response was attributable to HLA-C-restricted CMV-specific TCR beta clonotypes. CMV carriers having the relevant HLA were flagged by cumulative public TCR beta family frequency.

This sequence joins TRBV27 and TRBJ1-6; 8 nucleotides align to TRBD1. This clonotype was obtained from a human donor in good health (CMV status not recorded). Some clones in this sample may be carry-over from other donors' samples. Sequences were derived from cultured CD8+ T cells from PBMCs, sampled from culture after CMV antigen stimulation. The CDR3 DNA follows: TGTGCCAGCAGTCCCCCGGGACAGGCATTTGGGTCACCCCTCCACTTT. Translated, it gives CASSPPGQAFGSPLHF.